The 5 T cell receptor beta chains listed next were all sequenced from one sample in a study of somatic mutations in cytotoxic T cells in rheumatoid arthritis (dated by TCRdb to about 2017). Library construction relied on the immunoSEQ multiplex PCR assay. Here the immuneACCESS table is served through TCRdb, limited to in-frame sequences with V and J called. Missing clones are a known gap in these copies; in checked studies unresolved V genes cover under half, and the rest lacks a known reason. The sample table shows about 18,000 clones, and 80% to 85% are seen once. The ten top clones hold about 28% of the sample. Sequenced sample: CD8+ T cells sorted from blood. The receptor set was obtained from an adult with rheumatoid arthritis.

The chain links TRBV2 to TRBJ2-7, with 9 bases that match TRBD1. The CDR3 runs to 14 residues. Germline values: CDR1 SNHLY, CDR2 FYNNEI. The V segment lost 5 bases and the J segment 5 bases; nucleotides outside the gene matches: 7. In DNA, the CDR3 is TGTGCCAGCAGTCGGACAGGGGCCAGGAACGAGCAGTACTTC. Translated, it gives CASSRTGARNEQYF.

The rearrangement joins TRBV30 to TRBJ2-3; maybe TRBD2 (5 bases). V lost 2 bases to trimming and J lost 6 bases, with 6 bases between them. In germline, CDR1 is GTSNPN, CDR2 SVGIG (reference sequence). The CDR3 spans 11 residues. This CDR3 reads CAWSRGDTQYF. DNA of the CDR3: TGTGCCTGGAGTCGCGGGGATACGCAGTATTTT.

V and J are TRBV7-2 and TRBJ2-2; D is undetermined. V shed 5 bases and J shed 4 bases, with 14 bases lying between them. CDR1 and CDR2 (germline): SGHTA, FQGNSA. This CDR3 is built from 15 residues. The CDR3 DNA follows: TGTGCCAGCAGCATGGCGGTAGTTACCACCGGGGAGCTGTTTTTT. Encoded protein: CASSMAVVTTGELFF.

This clone was observed once. This chain connects TRBV15 to TRBJ1-5; 8 bases are shared with TRBD1. The V segment lost 4 bases and the J segment 5 bases; nucleotides outside the gene matches: 10. CDR3 length: 16 amino acids. Germline CDR1 and CDR2: LNHNV and YYDKDF (reference sequence). The CDR3: CATSTRTGPFYQPQHF. The CDR3 nucleotides are TGTGCCACCAGCACTCGGACAGGGCCTTTTTATCAGCCCCAGCATTTT.

The CDR3 loop is CASSDSRTGSLYSNQPQHF. The CDR3 bases are TGTGCCAGCAGTGACTCAAGGACGGGCAGCCTTTATAGCAATCAGCCCCAGCATTTT. The chain links TRBV6-4 to TRBJ1-5; D not certain. Germline-derived CDR1 and CDR2 are MRHNA and SNTAGT. Trimming took 0 bases from V and 0 from J, leaving 18 bases between them. This CDR3 has 19 residues.